This paragraph reports one T cell receptor beta chain. This record belongs to a study of T cells in Graves' hyperthyroidism and ophthalmopathy. Template material for amplifying TCR beta CDR3 regions consisted of RNA transcripts. HTBI primers were employed in a first-round RT-PCR of the TCR CDR3. One entry per CDR3 protein results from TCRdb running MiXCR on the multiplex PCR reads. Here the sample spans about 600,000 distinct CDR3 sequences, about 15% being singletons. The CDR3 is 14 residues long. V lost 0 bases to trimming and J lost 7 bases, with 13 bases between them. CDR1 MNHEY and CDR2 SVGAGI come from the germline V gene.

This sequence joins TRBV6-5 and TRBJ2-7; weak D call: TRBD2 (5 bases). Sequencing was performed on blood. This receptor was identified in a woman aged 45-60 years with Graves' ophthalmopathy. As DNA, the CDR3 is TGTGCCAGCAGTTACTCGATGCGAGGGTTGGAGCAGTACTTC. This encodes CASSYSMRGLEQYF.